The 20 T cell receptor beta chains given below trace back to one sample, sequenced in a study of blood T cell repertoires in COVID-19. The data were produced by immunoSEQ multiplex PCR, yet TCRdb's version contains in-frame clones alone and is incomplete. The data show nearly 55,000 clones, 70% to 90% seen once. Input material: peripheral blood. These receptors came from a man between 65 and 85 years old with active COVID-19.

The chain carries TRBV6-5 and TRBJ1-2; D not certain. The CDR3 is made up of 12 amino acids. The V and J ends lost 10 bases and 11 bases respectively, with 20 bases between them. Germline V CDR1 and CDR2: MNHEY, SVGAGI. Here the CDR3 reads CATGVVGGGYTF. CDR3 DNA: TGTGCCACCGGCGTTGTGGGAGGCGGATACACCTTC.

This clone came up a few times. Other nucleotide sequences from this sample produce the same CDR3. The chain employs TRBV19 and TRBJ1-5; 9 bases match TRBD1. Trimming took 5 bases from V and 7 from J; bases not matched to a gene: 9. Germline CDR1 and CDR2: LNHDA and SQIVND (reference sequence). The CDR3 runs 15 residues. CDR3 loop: CASSSQGATYQPQHF. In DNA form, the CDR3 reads TGTGCCAGTAGTTCACAGGGGGCTACATACCAGCCCCAGCATTTT. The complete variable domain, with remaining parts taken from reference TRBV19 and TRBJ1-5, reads DGGITQSPKYLFRKEGQNVTLSCEQNLNHDAMYWYRQDPGQGLRLIYYSQIVNDFQKGDIAEGYSVSREKKESFPLTVTSAQKNPTAFYLCASSSQGATYQPQHFGDGTRLSIL.

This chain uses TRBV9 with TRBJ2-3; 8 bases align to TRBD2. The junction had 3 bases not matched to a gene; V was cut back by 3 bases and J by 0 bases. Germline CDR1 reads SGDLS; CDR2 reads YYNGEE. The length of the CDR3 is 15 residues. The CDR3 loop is CASSAIAGSTDTQYF. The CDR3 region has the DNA TGTGCCAGCAGCGCAATAGCGGGAAGCACAGATACGCAGTATTTT.

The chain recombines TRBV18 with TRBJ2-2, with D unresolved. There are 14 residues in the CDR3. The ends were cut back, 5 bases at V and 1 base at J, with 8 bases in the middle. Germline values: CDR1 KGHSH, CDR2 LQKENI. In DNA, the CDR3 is TGTGCCAGCTCAACCGTCGGGAACACCGGGGAGCTGTTTTTT. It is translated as CASSTVGNTGELFF.

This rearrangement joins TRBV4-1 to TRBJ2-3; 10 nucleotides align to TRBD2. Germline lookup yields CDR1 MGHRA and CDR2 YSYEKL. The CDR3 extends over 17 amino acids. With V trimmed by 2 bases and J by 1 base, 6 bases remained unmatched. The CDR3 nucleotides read TGCGCCAGCAGCCAAAGGGAAACTAGCGGGGGCACAGATACGCAGTATTTT. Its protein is CASSQRETSGGTDTQYF.

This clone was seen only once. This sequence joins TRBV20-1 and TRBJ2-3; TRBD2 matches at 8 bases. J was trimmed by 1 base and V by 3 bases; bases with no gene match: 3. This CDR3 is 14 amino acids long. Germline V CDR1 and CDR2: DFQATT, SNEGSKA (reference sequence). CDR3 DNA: TGCAGTGCTAGTCTTAGCGGGGGCACAGATACGCAGTATTTT. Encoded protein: CSASLSGGTDTQYF.

The CDR3 DNA follows: TGCGCCAGCAGCTTGAGCCAGGGGCAAACCGGGGAGCTGTTTTTT. As protein: CASSLSQGQTGELFF. The rearrangement uses TRBV5-1 and TRBJ2-2, with TRBD1 as a possible D gene (6 bases). There are 15 residues in the CDR3. Germline V gene lookup returns CDR1 SGHRS and CDR2 YFSETQ. V lost 1 base and J lost 5, with 12 bases in between. The full variable domain, in which reference TRBV5-1 and TRBJ2-2 provide the parts outside the CDR3, is KAGVTQTPRYLIKTRGQQVTLSCSPISGHRSVSWYQQTPGQGLQFLFEYFSETQRNKGNFPGRFSGRQFSNSRSEMNVSTLELGDSALYLCASSLSQGQTGELFFGEGSRLTVL.

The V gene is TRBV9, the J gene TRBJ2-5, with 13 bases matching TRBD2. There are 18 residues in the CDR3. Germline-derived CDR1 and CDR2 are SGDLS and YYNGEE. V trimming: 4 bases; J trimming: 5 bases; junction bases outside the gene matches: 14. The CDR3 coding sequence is TGTGCCAGCAGCCCCACTAGCGGGGGGGCTGGATTCAGGGAGACCCAGTACTTC. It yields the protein CASSPTSGGAGFRETQYF.

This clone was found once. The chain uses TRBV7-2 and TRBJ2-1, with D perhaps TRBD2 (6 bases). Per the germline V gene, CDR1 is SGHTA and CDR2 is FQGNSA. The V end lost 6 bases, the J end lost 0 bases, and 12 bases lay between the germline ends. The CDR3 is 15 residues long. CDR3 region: CASRASVRSYNEQFF. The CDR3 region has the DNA TGTGCCAGCAGGGCTAGCGTCCGCTCCTACAATGAGCAGTTCTTC.

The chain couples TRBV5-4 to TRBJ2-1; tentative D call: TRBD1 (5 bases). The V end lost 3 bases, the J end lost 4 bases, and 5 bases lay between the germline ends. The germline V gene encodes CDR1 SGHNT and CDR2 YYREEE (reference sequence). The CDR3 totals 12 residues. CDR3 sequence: CASSSGYNEQFF. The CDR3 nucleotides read TGTGCCAGCAGCTCAGGGTACAATGAGCAGTTCTTC.

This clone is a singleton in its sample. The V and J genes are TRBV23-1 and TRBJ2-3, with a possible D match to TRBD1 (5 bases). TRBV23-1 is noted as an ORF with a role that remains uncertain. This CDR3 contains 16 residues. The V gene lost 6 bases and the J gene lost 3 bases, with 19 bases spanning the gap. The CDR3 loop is CASSAKGRPRTDTQYF. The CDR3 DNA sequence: TGCGCCAGCAGCGCGAAGGGGCGCCCGAGGACAGATACGCAGTATTTT.

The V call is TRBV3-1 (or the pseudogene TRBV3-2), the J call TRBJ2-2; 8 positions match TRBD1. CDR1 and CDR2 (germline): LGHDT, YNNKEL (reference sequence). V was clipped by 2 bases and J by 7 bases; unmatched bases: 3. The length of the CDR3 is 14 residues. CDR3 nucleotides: TGTGCCAGCAGCCAAACAGGGGGTTACGGGGAGCTGTTTTTT. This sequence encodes CASSQTGGYGELFF.

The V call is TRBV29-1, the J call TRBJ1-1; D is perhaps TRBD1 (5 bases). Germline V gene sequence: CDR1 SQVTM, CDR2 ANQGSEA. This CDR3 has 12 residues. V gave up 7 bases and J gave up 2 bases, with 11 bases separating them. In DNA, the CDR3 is TGCAGCGCAGGACACCATAACACTGAAGCTTTCTTT. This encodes CSAGHHNTEAFF.

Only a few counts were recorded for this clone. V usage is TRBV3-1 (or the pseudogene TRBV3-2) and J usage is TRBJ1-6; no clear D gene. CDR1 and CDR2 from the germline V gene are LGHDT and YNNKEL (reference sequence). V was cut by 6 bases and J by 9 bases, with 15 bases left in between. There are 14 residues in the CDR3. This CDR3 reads CASRPNPGSSPLHF. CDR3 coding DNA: TGTGCCAGCAGACCAAACCCGGGAAGTTCACCCCTCCACTTT.

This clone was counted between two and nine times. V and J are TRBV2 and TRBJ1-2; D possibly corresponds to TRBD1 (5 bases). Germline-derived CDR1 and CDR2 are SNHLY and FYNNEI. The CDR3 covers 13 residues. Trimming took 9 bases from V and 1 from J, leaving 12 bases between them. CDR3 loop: CASLRDVNYGYTF. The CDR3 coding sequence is TGTGCCAGTTTGCGGGACGTTAACTATGGCTACACCTTC.

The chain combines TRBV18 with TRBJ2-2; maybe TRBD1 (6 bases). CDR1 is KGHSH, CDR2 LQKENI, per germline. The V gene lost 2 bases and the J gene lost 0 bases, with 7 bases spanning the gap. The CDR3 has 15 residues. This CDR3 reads CASSPGTSNTGELFF. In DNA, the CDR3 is TGTGCCAGCTCACCAGGGACATCGAACACCGGGGAGCTGTTTTTT.

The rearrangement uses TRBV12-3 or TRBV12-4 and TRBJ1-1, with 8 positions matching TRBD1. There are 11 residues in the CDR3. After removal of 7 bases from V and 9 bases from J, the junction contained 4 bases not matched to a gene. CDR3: CASMRTGQAFF. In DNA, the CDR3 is TGTGCCAGCATGAGGACAGGGCAAGCTTTCTTT.

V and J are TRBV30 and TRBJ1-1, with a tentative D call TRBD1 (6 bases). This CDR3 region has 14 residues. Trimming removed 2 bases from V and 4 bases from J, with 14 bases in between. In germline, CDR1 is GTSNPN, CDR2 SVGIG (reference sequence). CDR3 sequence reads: CAWSRGGGGTEAFF. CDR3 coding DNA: TGTGCCTGGAGTAGGGGAGGGGGAGGCACTGAAGCTTTCTTT. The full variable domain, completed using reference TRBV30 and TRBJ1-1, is SQTIHQWPATLVQPVGSPLSLECTVEGTSNPNLYWYRQAAGRGLQLLFYSVGIGQISSEVPQNLSASRPQDRQFILSSKKLLLSDSGFYLCAWSRGGGGTEAFFGQGTRLTVV.

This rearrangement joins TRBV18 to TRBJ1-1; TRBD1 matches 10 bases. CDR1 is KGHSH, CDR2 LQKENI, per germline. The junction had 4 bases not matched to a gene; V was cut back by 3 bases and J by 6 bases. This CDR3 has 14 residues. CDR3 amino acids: CASSPGQGGSEAFF. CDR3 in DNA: TGTGCCAGCTCACCCGGACAGGGGGGATCTGAAGCTTTCTTT.

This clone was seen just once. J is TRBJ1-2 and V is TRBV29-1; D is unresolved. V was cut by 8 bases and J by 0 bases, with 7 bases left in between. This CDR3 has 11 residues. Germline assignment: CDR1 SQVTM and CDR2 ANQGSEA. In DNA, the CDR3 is TGCAGCTCAACTTCTAACTATGGCTACACCTTC. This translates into CSSTSNYGYTF.